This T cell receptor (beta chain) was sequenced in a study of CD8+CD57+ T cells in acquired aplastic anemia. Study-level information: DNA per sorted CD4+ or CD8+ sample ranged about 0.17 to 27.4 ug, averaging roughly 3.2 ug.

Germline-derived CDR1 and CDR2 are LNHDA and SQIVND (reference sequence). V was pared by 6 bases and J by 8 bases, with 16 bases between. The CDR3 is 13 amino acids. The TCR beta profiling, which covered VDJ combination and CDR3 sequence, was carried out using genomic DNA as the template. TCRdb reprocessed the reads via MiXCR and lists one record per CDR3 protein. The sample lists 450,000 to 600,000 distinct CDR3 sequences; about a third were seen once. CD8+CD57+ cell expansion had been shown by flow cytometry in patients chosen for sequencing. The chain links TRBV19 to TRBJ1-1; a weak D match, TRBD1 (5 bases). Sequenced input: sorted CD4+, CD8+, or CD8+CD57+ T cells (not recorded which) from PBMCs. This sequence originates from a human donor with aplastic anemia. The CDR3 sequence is CASSIASGAEAFF. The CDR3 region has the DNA TGTGCCAGTAGCATCGCCTCCGGGGCCGAAGCTTTCTTT.